This T cell receptor (beta chain) was identified during a study of blood T cell repertoires in COVID-19. For the study at large: Samples of COVID-19 (acute and convalescent) were obtained from the United States, Italy and Spain. T cells, B-cell-depleted T cells, or PBMCs supplied cDNA or gDNA.

The CDR3 spans 14 residues. The germline gives CDR1 MNHEY, CDR2 SMNVEV (reference sequence). Trimming stripped 3 bases from V and 0 bases from J, with 3 bases between. Study processing details: Amplification of reference gene primers provided the estimated nucleated cell counts. This table comes from immunoSEQ multiplex PCR, and its TCRdb copy is limited to in-frame clones, with some not included. The V and J calls and clone size were taken over from that table, and D and trimming were inferred from the DNA. The profile covers 150,000 to 200,000 clones, with roughly four fifths appearing a single time and 22% taken by the ten largest.

The receptor was isolated from a woman aged 80 or over with acute or convalescent COVID-19. V is TRBV27 and J is TRBJ2-6; D is unclear. Sample: peripheral blood. CDR3 in DNA: TGTGCCAGCAGTTTCAACTCTGGGGCCAACGTCCTGACTTTC. The encoded protein is CASSFNSGANVLTF. The variable domain in full, with the rest retrieved from reference TRBV27 and TRBJ2-6, is EAQVTQNPRYLITVTGKKLTVTCSQNMNHEYMSWYRQDPGLGLRQIYYSMNVEVTDKGDVPEGYKVSRKEKRNFPLILESPSPNQTSLYFCASSFNSGANVLTFGAGSRLTVL.